The clone carrying this T cell receptor (beta chain) occurred a few times. The target antigen is unknown. This CDR3 is built from 12 residues. Germline assignment: CDR1 GTSNPN and CDR2 SVGIG (reference sequence). Trimming removed 2 bases from V and 4 bases from J, with 6 bases in between. 13 Jbeta primers and 60 Vbeta primers were used for the PCR. The repertoire was sequenced with immunoSEQ multiplex PCR; TCRdb's copy has only in-frame clones and lacks some. Of some 100,000 clones in the sample, roughly 72% were seen once. This record comes from a study of cytomegalovirus exposure and HLA in healthy donors. Study conclusions and caveats: The majority of CMV-associated TCR beta chains were reported as apparently HLA-restricted in a later analysis. HLA allele associations emerged for fewer than 20,000 TCR beta sequences in a later analysis, at 0.05 false discovery rate. In an earlier analysis, productive rearrangement rates for most beta V segments clustered near 87% or 30%.

Material for sequencing was PBMCs. This clonotype was obtained from a woman between 45 and 60 years old in good health and CMV-seropositive. The J gene is TRBJ1-3, the V gene TRBV30; unclear D gene. CDR3 sequence (DNA): TGTGCCTGGAGTTCTGGCGGAAACACCATATATTTT. The encoded protein is CAWSSGGNTIYF.